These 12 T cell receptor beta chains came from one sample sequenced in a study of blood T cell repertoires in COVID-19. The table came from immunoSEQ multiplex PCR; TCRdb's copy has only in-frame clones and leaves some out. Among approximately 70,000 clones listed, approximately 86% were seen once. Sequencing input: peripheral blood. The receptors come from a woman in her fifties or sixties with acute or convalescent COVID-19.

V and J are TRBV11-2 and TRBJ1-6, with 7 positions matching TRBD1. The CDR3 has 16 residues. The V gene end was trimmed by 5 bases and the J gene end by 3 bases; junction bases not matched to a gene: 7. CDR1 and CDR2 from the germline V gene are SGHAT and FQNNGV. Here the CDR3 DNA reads TGTGCCAGCAGCCGGACCGGACAGGTCTATAATTCACCCCTCCACTTT. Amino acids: CASSRTGQVYNSPLHF.

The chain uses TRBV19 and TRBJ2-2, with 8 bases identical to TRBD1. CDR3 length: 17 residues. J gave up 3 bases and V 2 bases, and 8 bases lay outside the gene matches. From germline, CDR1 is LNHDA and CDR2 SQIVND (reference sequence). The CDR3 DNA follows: TGTGCCAGTAGTATAAGTCAGGGGGCAGCTGACACCGGGGAGCTGTTTTTT. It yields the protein CASSISQGAADTGELFF.

The CDR3 nucleotides are TGTGCCAGTAGGACAAAGGGGGGGAATCAGCCCCAGCATTTT. This gives the protein CASRTKGGNQPQHF. J is TRBJ1-5 and V is TRBV19; D is possibly TRBD1 (6 bases). Trimming removed 6 bases from V and 4 bases from J, with 13 bases in between. CDR1 LNHDA and CDR2 SQIVND come from the germline V gene (reference sequence). This CDR3 has 14 amino acids.

Here the CDR3 reads CAISEYGGGGPNEQFF. The CDR3 DNA reads TGTGCCATCAGTGAGTACGGGGGCGGGGGACCTAATGAGCAGTTCTTC. The chain uses TRBV10-3 and TRBJ2-1; TRBD2 might be the D (7 bases). In germline, CDR1 is ENHRY, CDR2 SYGVKD. Trimming removed 1 base from V and 7 bases from J, with 17 bases in between. The CDR3 runs 16 residues.

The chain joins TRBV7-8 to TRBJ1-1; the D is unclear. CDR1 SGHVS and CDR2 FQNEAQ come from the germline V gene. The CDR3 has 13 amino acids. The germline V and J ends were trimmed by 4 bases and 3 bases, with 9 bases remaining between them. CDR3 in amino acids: CASSSSRDTEAFF. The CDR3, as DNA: TGTGCCAGCAGCTCTTCGAGGGACACTGAAGCTTTCTTT.

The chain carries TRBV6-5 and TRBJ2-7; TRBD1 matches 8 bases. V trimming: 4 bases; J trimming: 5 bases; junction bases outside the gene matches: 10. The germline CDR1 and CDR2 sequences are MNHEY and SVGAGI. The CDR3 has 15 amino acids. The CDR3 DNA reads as TGTGCCAGCAGTTCCCGGACAGGGACGAGTGACGAGCAGTACTTC. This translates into CASSSRTGTSDEQYF.

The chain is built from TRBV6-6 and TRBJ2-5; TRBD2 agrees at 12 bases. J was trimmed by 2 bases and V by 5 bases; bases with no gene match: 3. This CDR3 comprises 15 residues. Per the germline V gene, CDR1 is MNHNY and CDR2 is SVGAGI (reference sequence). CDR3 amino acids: CASSTSGGPQETQYF. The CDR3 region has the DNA TGTGCCAGCAGTACTAGCGGGGGGCCACAAGAGACCCAGTACTTC.

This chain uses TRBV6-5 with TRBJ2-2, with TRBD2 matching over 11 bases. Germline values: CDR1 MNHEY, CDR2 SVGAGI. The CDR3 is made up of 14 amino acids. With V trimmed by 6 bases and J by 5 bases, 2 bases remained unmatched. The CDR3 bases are TGTGCCAGCAGGCTAGCGGGGGGTACCGGGGAGCTGTTTTTT. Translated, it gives CASRLAGGTGELFF.

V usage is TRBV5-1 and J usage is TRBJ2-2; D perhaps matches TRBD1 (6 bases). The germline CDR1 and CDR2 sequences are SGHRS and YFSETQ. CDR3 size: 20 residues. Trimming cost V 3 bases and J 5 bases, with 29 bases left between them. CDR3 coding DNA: TGCGCCAGCAGCTCGACAGGCCAGGGCGATTCATGGATCGGGACCGGGGAGCTGTTTTTT. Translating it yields CASSSTGQGDSWIGTGELFF. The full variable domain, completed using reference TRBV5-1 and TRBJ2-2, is KAGVTQTPRYLIKTRGQQVTLSCSPISGHRSVSWYQQTPGQGLQFLFEYFSETQRNKGNFPGRFSGRQFSNSRSEMNVSTLELGDSALYLCASSSTGQGDSWIGTGELFFGEGSRLTVL.

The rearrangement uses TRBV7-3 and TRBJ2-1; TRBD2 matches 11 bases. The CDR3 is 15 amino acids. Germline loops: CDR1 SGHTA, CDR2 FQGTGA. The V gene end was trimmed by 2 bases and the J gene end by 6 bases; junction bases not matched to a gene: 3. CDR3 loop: CASSLLTSGVNEQFF. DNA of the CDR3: TGTGCCAGCAGCTTATTGACTAGCGGGGTCAATGAGCAGTTCTTC.

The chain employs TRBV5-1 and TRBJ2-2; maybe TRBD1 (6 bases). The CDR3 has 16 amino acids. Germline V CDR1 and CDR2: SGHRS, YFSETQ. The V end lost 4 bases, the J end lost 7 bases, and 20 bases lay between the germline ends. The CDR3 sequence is CASSRTEDGRVGELFF. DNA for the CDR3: TGCGCCAGCAGCAGGACAGAGGACGGCCGTGTCGGGGAGCTGTTTTTT.

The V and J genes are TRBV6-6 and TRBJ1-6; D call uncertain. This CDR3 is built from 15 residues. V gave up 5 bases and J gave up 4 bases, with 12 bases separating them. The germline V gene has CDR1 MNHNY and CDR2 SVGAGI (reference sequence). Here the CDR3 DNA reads TGTGCCAGCAGTAGAGGTTTTCGATATAATTCACCCCTCCACTTT. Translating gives CASSRGFRYNSPLHF.